The 28 T cell receptor beta chains reported below all come from one sample, sequenced in a study of blood T cell repertoires in COVID-19. Libraries were prepared by immunoSEQ multiplex PCR; TCRdb keeps only in-frame clonotypes and omits some of them. There are 48,000 or so clones in the sample; 80% to 95% occur only once, and about 2.9% lies in the top ten. Sequenced input: peripheral blood. These receptors all come from a human donor in a cohort sampled during active COVID-19.

The rearrangement joins TRBV7-8 to TRBJ1-3; D is undetermined. Looked up from germline, CDR1 is SGHVS and CDR2 is FQNEAQ. Trimming shortened V by 0 bases and J by 2 bases, and 8 bases separated the two germline ends. The CDR3 covers 15 residues. Written as DNA, the CDR3 is TGTGCCAGCAGCTTAGCGAGGACTCCTGGAAACACCATATATTTT. This sequence encodes CASSLARTPGNTIYF.

The chain recombines TRBV5-4 with TRBJ2-2, with 7 nucleotides matching TRBD2. Germline V gives CDR1 SGHNT, CDR2 YYREEE (reference sequence). This CDR3 has 15 residues. The trim removed 0 bases at V and 2 bases at J, leaving 1 base unmatched. The CDR3 nucleotides are TGTGCCAGCAGCTTGGGCGGGAGAAACACCGGGGAGCTGTTTTTT. It is translated as CASSLGGRNTGELFF.

In DNA form, the CDR3 reads TGCGCCAGCAGCCGGGGCGGGGATAGCGATGGCTACACCTTC. It is translated as CASSRGGDSDGYTF. V gene TRBV5-1 combines with J gene TRBJ1-2; D might be TRBD1 (5 bases). This CDR3 has 14 amino acids. Germline CDR1 reads SGHRS; CDR2 reads YFSETQ. V shed 4 bases and J shed 6 bases, with 16 bases lying between them. Combining the CDR3 with reference TRBV5-1 and TRBJ1-2 gives the whole variable domain KAGVTQTPRYLIKTRGQQVTLSCSPISGHRSVSWYQQTPGQGLQFLFEYFSETQRNKGNFPGRFSGRQFSNSRSEMNVSTLELGDSALYLCASSRGGDSDGYTFGSGTRLTVV.

The sample holds one count of this clone. The chain has TRBV9 and TRBJ2-5; 12 bases map to TRBD2. This CDR3 spans 15 amino acids. The germline V gene has CDR1 SGDLS and CDR2 YYNGEE. V trimming: 4 bases; J trimming: 5 bases; junction bases outside the gene matches: 6. The CDR3 DNA is TGTGCCAGCAGCAAACGACTAGCGGGAGACGAGACCCAGTACTTC. Translating gives CASSKRLAGDETQYF.

The genes are TRBV7-6 and TRBJ1-1, with 7 bases that match TRBD1. The CDR3 has 14 residues. Germline V gene data show CDR1 as SGHVS and CDR2 as FNYEAQ. V shed 5 bases, J shed 2 bases, and the junction held 5 bases outside the gene matches. This CDR3 is CASSKGQQNTEAFF. As DNA, the CDR3 is TGTGCCAGCAGCAAGGGACAGCAAAACACTGAAGCTTTCTTT.

The chain combines TRBV2 with TRBJ2-7; 8 bases line up with TRBD1. This CDR3 has 12 residues. The V and J ends lost 6 bases and 4 bases, in that order; junction bases with no gene match: 2. CDR1 and CDR2 (germline): SNHLY, FYNNEI. In nucleotides, the CDR3 is TGTGCCAGCAGGGGGGACAGGTACGAGCAGTACTTC. This encodes CASRGDRYEQYF.

Here the CDR3 DNA reads TGTGCCACCAGGACAGGGGGAATTTATGGCTACACCTTC. It is translated as CATRTGGIYGYTF. This rearrangement joins TRBV19 to TRBJ1-2, with 10 bases matching TRBD1. The CDR3 totals 13 residues. The germline CDR1 and CDR2 sequences are LNHDA and SQIVND (reference sequence). The J segment lost 5 bases and the V segment lost 10 bases, leaving 7 bases of the junction unmatched.

The J gene is TRBJ2-5, the V gene TRBV7-3; 13 bases agree with TRBD2. The length of the CDR3 is 16 residues. CDR1 is SGHTA and CDR2 is FQGTGA in the germline V gene. V shed 5 bases and J 3 bases; nucleotides not matched to a gene: 6. CDR3 residues: CASSAGLAGRKETQYF. CDR3 coding DNA: TGTGCCAGCAGCGCGGGACTAGCGGGAAGGAAAGAGACCCAGTACTTC.

The V and J genes are TRBV16 and TRBJ1-2, with a weak D call TRBD1 (5 bases). This CDR3 is 14 amino acids long. The V gene lost 4 bases and the J gene lost 4 bases, with 13 bases spanning the gap. CDR1 KGHSY and CDR2 FQNENV come from the germline V gene. The CDR3 region is CASSPPGQIYGYTF. In DNA form, the CDR3 reads TGTGCCAGCAGCCCCCCAGGGCAGATCTATGGCTACACCTTC.

CDR3 region: CASSSGTGISPLHF. Here the CDR3 DNA reads TGTGCCAGCAGTTCCGGGACAGGGATTTCACCCCTCCACTTT. The rearrangement joins TRBV28 to TRBJ1-6, with TRBD1 matching over 9 bases. V lost 4 bases to trimming and J lost 9 bases; unmatched junction nucleotides: 4. Germline V gives CDR1 MDHEN, CDR2 SYDVKM. This CDR3 region has 14 residues. Full variable domain (outside the CDR3, taken from reference TRBV28 and TRBJ1-6): DVKVTQSSRYLVKRTGEKVFLECVQDMDHENMFWYRQDPGLGLRLIYFSYDVKMKEKGDIPEGYSVSREKKERFSLILESASTNQTSMYLCASSSGTGISPLHFGNGTRLTVT.

This chain connects TRBV18 to TRBJ2-3; weak D call: TRBD1 (5 bases). Germline assignment: CDR1 KGHSH and CDR2 LQKENI. V was pared by 1 base and J by 1 base, with 6 bases between. There are 14 residues in the CDR3. Here the CDR3 DNA reads TGTGCCAGCTCACCACAGACAGGCACAGATACGCAGTATTTT. Translation gives CASSPQTGTDTQYF.

V gene TRBV6-4 combines with J gene TRBJ1-1, with TRBD1 matching 7 bases. The CDR3 totals 14 residues. CDR1 is MRHNA and CDR2 is SNTAGT in the germline V gene. V trimming: 6 bases; J trimming: 4 bases; junction bases outside the gene matches: 8. The CDR3 DNA reads as TGTGCCAGCAGGAGGGACAGTTTGGGCACTGAAGCTTTCTTT. Its translation is CASRRDSLGTEAFF.

This chain uses TRBV29-1 with TRBJ1-5; 7 nucleotides align to TRBD1. Unmatched junction bases numbered 13, after V lost 6 bases and J lost 11 bases. CDR3 length: 13 residues. Germline V gene lookup returns CDR1 SQVTM and CDR2 ANQGSEA. The CDR3 is CSVGAGTASSQHF. CDR3 nucleotide sequence: TGCAGCGTAGGGGCCGGGACAGCATCGTCCCAGCATTTT.

The chain recombines TRBV3-1 (or the pseudogene TRBV3-2) with TRBJ2-1, with 14 bases lining up with TRBD2. V shed 6 bases, J shed 9 bases, and the junction held 7 bases outside the gene matches. The CDR3 totals 15 residues. Germline V gene data show CDR1 as LGHDT and CDR2 as YNNKEL (reference sequence). The CDR3 sequence: CASRGTSGRRSEQFF. The CDR3 DNA is TGTGCCAGCAGGGGGACTAGCGGGAGACGAAGTGAGCAGTTCTTC.

The chain uses TRBV12-3 or TRBV12-4 and TRBJ1-2; 7 positions match TRBD1. CDR3 size: 13 residues. The ends lost 6 bases at V and 8 bases at J; junction bases unmatched: 9. CDR3 residues: CASRRTGPLGYTF. The CDR3 region has the DNA TGTGCCAGCAGAAGGACAGGTCCGCTAGGCTACACCTTC.

This clone was counted between two and nine times. The gene calls are TRBV6-5 and TRBJ2-1; TRBD1 is a possible D gene (6 bases). V lost 6 bases, J lost 5 bases, and 11 bases lay in between. CDR3 size: 13 residues. Germline V gene lookup returns CDR1 MNHEY and CDR2 SVGAGI. Here the CDR3 DNA reads TGTGCCAGCAGGACTACAGGGAACAATGAGCAGTTCTTC. Residues: CASRTTGNNEQFF.

This chain links TRBV24-1 with TRBJ2-7; D might be TRBD1 (6 bases). The length of the CDR3 is 13 residues. V lost 6 bases and J lost 5, with 13 bases in between. Germline CDR1 is KGHDR and CDR2 is SFDVKD. The CDR3 DNA reads TGTGCCACCAGTACAGGGAGTGACGACGAGCAGTACTTC. It codes for CATSTGSDDEQYF.

This clone was picked up a small number of times. The chain employs TRBV4-2 and TRBJ2-2; D not resolved. This CDR3 comprises 15 residues. Deletions cut 3 bases from V and 4 bases from J, with 12 bases between. CDR1 is LGHNA, CDR2 YNFKEQ, per germline. The CDR3 loop reads CASSQGHPGTGELFF. CDR3 in DNA: TGTGCCAGCAGCCAGGGCCACCCCGGCACCGGGGAGCTGTTTTTT.

The chain combines TRBV11-2 with TRBJ1-6; D unresolved. This CDR3 contains 15 residues. Germline assignment: CDR1 SGHAT and CDR2 FQNNGV. V lost 0 bases to trimming and J lost 7 bases, with 10 bases between them. This chain's CDR3 is CASSLDPGPNSPLHF. The CDR3 region has the DNA TGTGCCAGCAGCTTAGATCCAGGCCCCAATTCACCCCTCCACTTT.

This clone was recorded only once. For the CDR3, the DNA is TGTGCCAGCAGGACAGGGACGGCGTACTCTGGGGCCAACGTCCTGACTTTC. It yields the protein CASRTGTAYSGANVLTF. This chain links TRBV28 with TRBJ2-6; 7 bases match TRBD1. This CDR3 comprises 17 residues. The ends lost 6 bases at V and 0 bases at J; junction bases unmatched: 8. CDR1 and CDR2 (germline): MDHEN, SYDVKM.

The V gene is TRBV14, the J gene TRBJ2-5, with D possibly being TRBD1 (5 bases). This CDR3 region has 15 residues. Deletions cut 2 bases from V and 5 bases from J, with 15 bases between. Germline CDR1 reads SGHDN; CDR2 reads FVKESK. CDR3 bases: TGTGCCAGCAGCCAACTCAGGGTATTTGGGGAGACCCAGTACTTC. Its protein product is CASSQLRVFGETQYF.

This chain connects TRBV14 to TRBJ1-2, with no clear D. Germline lookup yields CDR1 SGHDN and CDR2 FVKESK. CDR3 length: 13 residues. The V gene lost 8 bases and the J gene lost 4 bases, with 14 bases spanning the gap. The CDR3: CASGGLRGYGYTF. CDR3 in DNA: TGTGCCAGCGGTGGGTTACGGGGCTATGGCTACACCTTC.

This CDR3 reads CASSEQTGVNQPQHF. For the CDR3, the DNA is TGTGCCAGCAGCGAACAGACAGGGGTGAATCAGCCCCAGCATTTT. The chain joins TRBV4-2 to TRBJ1-5; 8 nucleotides line up with TRBD1. The V and J ends lost 5 bases and 4 bases, in that order; junction bases with no gene match: 7. Per germline, CDR1 LGHNA and CDR2 YNFKEQ. This CDR3 contains 15 residues.

The V gene is TRBV30, the J gene TRBJ2-5; 9 bases align to TRBD1. J lost 7 bases, V lost 7 bases, and 13 bases had no gene match. The CDR3 has 14 amino acids. Germline CDR1 and CDR2: GTSNPN and SVGIG (reference sequence). The CDR3, as DNA: TGTGCCTTCTCACCCGTGGGACAGGGTGGGACCCAGTACTTC. Translation gives CAFSPVGQGGTQYF.

The rearrangement links TRBV9 to TRBJ2-7; tentatively, D is TRBD1 (6 bases). This CDR3 comprises 15 residues. Germline CDR1 reads SGDLS; CDR2 reads YYNGEE. V was cut by 0 bases and J by 2 bases, with 12 bases left in between. The CDR3 loop is CASSVDGQSTYEQYF. CDR3 DNA: TGTGCCAGCAGCGTAGACGGACAGTCTACCTACGAGCAGTACTTC.

This chain connects TRBV5-1 to TRBJ2-7; weak D call: TRBD2 (5 bases). CDR1 and CDR2 from the germline V gene are SGHRS and YFSETQ. The V gene lost 0 bases and the J gene lost 0 bases, with 10 bases spanning the gap. The CDR3 is 15 residues long. CDR3 amino acids: CASSLVAGSSYEQYF. The CDR3 DNA sequence: TGCGCCAGCAGCTTGGTTGCGGGTAGCTCCTACGAGCAGTACTTC.

The chain joins TRBV13 to TRBJ2-7; TRBD1 matches 10 bases. This CDR3 region has 16 residues. Germline V gene lookup returns CDR1 PRHDT and CDR2 FYEKMQ (reference sequence). V lost 0 bases, J lost 1 base, and 3 bases stayed unmatched. The CDR3 DNA sequence: TGTGCCAGCAGCTTAGGGTCGGGACAGGGGTCCTACGAGCAGTACTTC. It translates to CASSLGSGQGSYEQYF.

DNA of the CDR3: TGTGCCAGCAGCCCATCGGTTCTAGCGGGGTATACGCAGTATTTT. Protein product: CASSPSVLAGYTQYF. V usage is TRBV27 and J usage is TRBJ2-3; TRBD2 agrees at 9 bases. Looked up from germline, CDR1 is MNHEY and CDR2 is SMNVEV (reference sequence). The ends lost 6 bases at V and 7 bases at J; junction bases unmatched: 11. This CDR3 is built from 15 residues.